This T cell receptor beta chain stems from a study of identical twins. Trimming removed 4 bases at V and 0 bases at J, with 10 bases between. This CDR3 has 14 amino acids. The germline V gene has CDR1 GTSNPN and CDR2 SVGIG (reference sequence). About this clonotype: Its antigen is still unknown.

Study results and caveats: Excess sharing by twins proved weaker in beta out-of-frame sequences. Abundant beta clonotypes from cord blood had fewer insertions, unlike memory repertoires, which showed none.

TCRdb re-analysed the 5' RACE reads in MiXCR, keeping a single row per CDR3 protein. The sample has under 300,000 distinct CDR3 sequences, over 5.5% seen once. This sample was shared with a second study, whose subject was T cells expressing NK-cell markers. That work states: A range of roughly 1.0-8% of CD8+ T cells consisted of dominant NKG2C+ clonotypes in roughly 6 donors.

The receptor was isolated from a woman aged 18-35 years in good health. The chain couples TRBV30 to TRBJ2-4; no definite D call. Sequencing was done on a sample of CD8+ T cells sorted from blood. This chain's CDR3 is CAWKEYRAKNIQYF. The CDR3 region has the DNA TGTGCCTGGAAGGAGTACAGAGCCAAAAACATTCAGTACTTC.